These T cell receptor beta chains were read from a single sample in a study. TCRdb reprocessed the 5' RACE reads via MiXCR and lists one record per CDR3 protein. The sample includes approximately 50,000 distinct CDR3 sequences, roughly 28% seen only once; the top ten take under 2.5%. The sample was tumor-infiltrating Tregs sorted from the breast tumor. Receptors were obtained from a female donor with breast cancer. The CDR3 runs from the conserved cysteine through the conserved F or W. The order of the fields is J gene, V gene, D gene, clone size, CDR3 protein, CDR3 DNA. D genes are given only for firm matches. Clone size is given for some rows only: seen once, a few or many times, or a class if the clone is expanded.

TRBJ1-2	TRBV20-1	NA	few	CSASLYTF	TGCAGTGCTAGCCTCTACACCTTC
TRBJ1-3	TRBV7-3	NA	NA	CVSSSRDPGNTIYF	TGTGTCAGCAGCTCCCGGGACCCTGGAAACACCATATATTTT
TRBJ1-3	TRBV4-2	TRBD1	NA	CASSQEKPGQGPPTGNTIYF	TGTGCCAGCAGCCAAGAAAAGCCGGGACAGGGGCCCCCGACTGGAAACACCATATATTTT
TRBJ2-1	TRBV4-1	TRBD2	NA	CASSQGRGGIYGQFF	TGCGCCAGCAGCCAAGGACGGGGGGGCATTTATGGGCAGTTCTTC
TRBJ2-6	TRBV4-2	TRBD1	NA	CASSPLPAGGSGANVLTF	TGTGCCAGCAGCCCCCTGCCGGCAGGGGGCTCTGGGGCCAACGTCCTGACTTTC
TRBJ2-7	TRBV29-1	NA	many	CSVVSEDSPYEQYF	TGCAGCGTCGTCTCGGAGGACAGCCCCTACGAGCAGTACTTC
TRBJ1-6	TRBV7-2	NA	medium-sized	CASSLEAQAPNSPLHF	TGTGCCAGCAGCTTAGAGGCGCAGGCACCGAATTCACCCCTCCACTTT
TRBJ2-3	TRBV7-3	NA	NA	CASSLTPQDTQYF	TGTGCCAGCAGCTTAACGCCGCAAGATACGCAGTATTTT
TRBJ2-7	TRBV7-2	NA	NA	CASSRITYEQYF	TGTGCCAGCAGCCGGATTACCTACGAGCAGTACTTC
TRBJ2-5	TRBV20-1	NA	NA	CSADLGSGQETQYF	TGCAGTGCCGACCTCGGCTCGGGGCAAGAGACCCAGTACTTC
TRBJ1-3	TRBV2	NA	few	CASRTTPGNTIYF	TGTGCCAGCCGGACGACGCCTGGAAACACCATATATTTT
TRBJ2-3	TRBV4-2	TRBD1	NA	CASSQFMEGTGVDTQYF	TGTGCCAGCAGCCAATTCATGGAGGGGACAGGGGTAGATACGCAGTATTTT
TRBJ1-4	TRBV10-3	NA	many	CAISSTTNEKLFF	TGTGCCATCAGTTCTACAACTAATGAAAAACTGTTTTTT
TRBJ2-7	TRBV4-1	NA	many	CASSQTGEAHEQYF	TGCGCCAGCAGTCAAACAGGGGAGGCCCACGAGCAGTACTTC
TRBJ1-2	TRBV24-1	NA	few	CATSRQNYGYTF	TGTGCCACCTCGCGACAAAACTATGGCTACACCTTC
TRBJ2-1	TRBV4-1	TRBD2	NA	CASSQVTSGGRLISNEQFF	TGCGCCAGCAGCCAAGTCACTAGCGGGGGGAGATTAATCTCCAATGAGCAGTTCTTC
TRBJ1-5	TRBV6-1	NA	NA	CASSLAGTTDQPQHF	TGTGCCAGCAGCCTCGCCGGGACAACGGATCAGCCCCAGCATTTT
TRBJ2-7	TRBV25-1	NA	NA	CASSDALRHEQYF	TGTGCCAGCAGTGATGCCCTCCGGCACGAGCAGTACTTC
TRBJ1-2	TRBV20-1	TRBD1	NA	CSALVRGQGISSDGYTF	TGCAGTGCTCTCGTCCGGGGACAGGGAATTAGTTCTGATGGCTACACCTTC
TRBJ2-1	TRBV6-2/TRBV6-3	TRBD2	NA	CASSRAGADYNEQFF	TGTGCCAGCAGTCGAGCGGGGGCCGACTACAATGAGCAGTTCTTC
TRBJ2-3	TRBV2	NA	NA	CASSFGADTQYF	TGTGCCAGCAGTTTCGGGGCAGATACGCAGTATTTT
TRBJ2-1	TRBV6-1	NA	few	CASSKNRVSYNEQFF	TGTGCCAGCAGCAAAAACAGGGTTAGCTACAATGAGCAGTTCTTC
TRBJ2-1	TRBV5-1	NA	few	CASSVAGTVNEQFF	TGCGCCAGCAGCGTGGCGGGGACAGTCAATGAGCAGTTCTTC
TRBJ2-2	TRBV7-2	TRBD2	many	CASSSGGLAVPGELFF	TGTGCCAGCAGCTCCGGGGGACTAGCGGTGCCCGGGGAGCTGTTTTTT
TRBJ2-5	TRBV5-5	NA	few	CASSNVAGEETQYF	TGTGCCAGCAGCAACGTGGCAGGTGAAGAGACCCAGTACTTC
TRBJ1-6	TRBV3-1	NA	once	CASSPSTKSPLHF	TGTGCCAGCAGCCCTTCGACAAAATCACCCCTCCACTTT
TRBJ1-6	TRBV6-5	NA	many	CASSYRGSPLHF	TGTGCCAGCAGTTACAGGGGCTCACCCCTCCACTTT
TRBJ2-7	TRBV6-2/TRBV6-3	TRBD2	NA	CASRPPSGSAYEQYF	TGTGCCAGCAGACCACCTAGCGGGAGTGCCTACGAGCAGTACTTC
TRBJ2-1	TRBV5-1	TRBD1	few	CASSLVPGTGDDEQFF	TGCGCCAGCAGCTTGGTTCCCGGGACAGGGGATGATGAGCAGTTCTTC
TRBJ2-1	TRBV7-8	TRBD1	many	CASGTRGLRNEQFF	TGTGCCAGCGGGACCAGGGGGCTCAGAAATGAGCAGTTCTTC
TRBJ2-1	TRBV5-6	NA	NA	CASSSLVSSYNVQFF	TGTGCCAGCAGCTCGTTGGTAAGCTCCTACAATGTGCAGTTCTTC
TRBJ2-5	TRBV7-2	NA	few	CASSLWTRIQETQYF	TGTGCCAGCAGCTTATGGACGCGGATCCAAGAGACCCAGTACTTC
TRBJ1-1	TRBV7-8	NA	few	CASSLTDGLNTEAFF	TGTGCCAGCAGCCTCACGGACGGCCTGAACACTGAAGCTTTCTTT
TRBJ2-7	TRBV5-1	TRBD1	NA	CASSFSQGADEQYF	TGCGCCAGCAGCTTTTCCCAGGGGGCGGACGAGCAGTACTTC
TRBJ2-3	TRBV3-1	TRBD1	NA	CASSQEENRDRGTDTQYF	TGTGCCAGCAGCCAAGAAGAGAACCGGGACAGGGGGACAGATACGCAGTATTTT
TRBJ1-2	TRBV7-2	TRBD1	NA	CASSLGQGTVGYTF	TGTGCCAGCAGCTTAGGACAGGGGACTGTTGGCTACACCTTC
TRBJ1-2	TRBV6-6	NA	NA	CASSSAYRVGYTF	TGTGCCAGCAGTTCGGCTTACAGGGTTGGCTACACCTTC
TRBJ1-5	TRBV7-7	NA	NA	CASARSPNQPQHF	TGTGCTAGCGCCCGGAGCCCCAATCAGCCCCAGCATTTT
TRBJ2-1	TRBV11-2	NA	NA	CASSLGDQPYNEQFF	TGTGCCAGCAGCTTAGGGGACCAGCCCTACAATGAGCAGTTCTTC
TRBJ2-2	TRBV5-1	TRBD2	NA	CASSLGGSGKNTGELFF	TGCGCCAGCAGCTTGGGAGGTAGCGGGAAGAACACCGGGGAGCTGTTTTTT
TRBJ1-6	TRBV27	TRBD1	NA	CASSLRGRNSPLHF	TGTGCCAGCAGTTTAAGGGGGCGGAATTCACCCCTCCACTTT
TRBJ2-1	TRBV3-1	NA	few	CASSPITGTYNEQFF	TGTGCCAGCAGCCCCATAACGGGGACTTACAATGAGCAGTTCTTC
TRBJ1-5	TRBV12-3/TRBV12-4	NA	many	CASSLGGPGNQPQHF	TGTGCCAGCAGTTTGGGAGGGCCCGGCAATCAGCCCCAGCATTTT
TRBJ1-1	TRBV5-1	TRBD1	NA	CASSSGTVNTEAYF	TGCGCCAGCAGCTCCGGGACAGTGAACACTGAAGCTTACTTT
TRBJ2-1	TRBV7-2	TRBD2	few	CASSHSGNEQFF	TGTGCCAGCAGCCATAGCGGGAATGAGCAGTTCTTC
TRBJ1-1	TRBV5-1	NA	many	CASSSQDRTEAFF	TGCGCCAGCAGCTCACAAGACCGCACTGAAGCTTTCTTT
TRBJ2-3	TRBV13	TRBD2	many	CASSSPRVAGEDRDTQYF	TGTGCCAGCAGCTCTCCCCGGGTAGCGGGGGAGGATAGGGATACGCAGTATTTT
TRBJ1-3	TRBV24-1	NA	few	CATSDSRSGNTIYF	TGTGCCACCAGTGATTCGCGGAGTGGAAACACCATATATTTT
TRBJ2-3	TRBV6-2/TRBV6-3	NA	many	CASSQDGDTQYF	TGTGCCAGCTCCCAGGATGGAGATACGCAGTATTTT
TRBJ2-2	TRBV20-1	TRBD2	NA	CSASGTSGRENTGELLF	TGCAGTGCTAGTGGGACTAGCGGGAGGGAGAACACCGGGGAGCTGCTTTTT
TRBJ2-2	TRBV7-3	TRBD1	few	CASSLGQAGGELFF	TGTGCCAGCAGCTTGGGACAGGCAGGCGGGGAGCTGTTTTTT
TRBJ2-2	TRBV4-2	NA	NA	CASSQDIGGAGELFF	TGTGCCAGCAGCCAAGATATAGGGGGGGCCGGGGAGCTGTTTTTT
TRBJ2-5	TRBV5-6	NA	NA	CASSLGEGPETQYF	TGTGCCAGCAGCTTAGGGGAAGGCCCGGAGACCCAGTACTTC
TRBJ1-2	TRBV18	TRBD1	few	CASSPLGQLYGYAF	TGTGCCAGCTCACCTTTGGGACAGCTCTATGGCTACGCCTTC
TRBJ1-1	TRBV6-1	NA	many	CASMGSTEAFF	TGTGCCAGCATGGGAAGCACTGAAGCTTTCTTT
TRBJ1-2	TRBV3-1	NA	once	CASSQFSGGGPYGYTF	TGTGCCAGCAGCCAATTCTCCGGGGGCGGTCCCTATGGCTACACCTTC
TRBJ2-7	TRBV10-3	NA	NA	CAISGLSYEQYF	TGTGCCATCAGTGGGCTCTCCTACGAGCAGTACTTC
TRBJ1-2	TRBV6-2/TRBV6-3	NA	few	CATSPAADYGYTF	TGTGCCACCAGTCCCGCAGCAGACTATGGCTACACCTTC
TRBJ1-2	TRBV7-2	NA	few	CASSLVAGDGYTF	TGTGCCAGCAGCTTAGTAGCGGGGGATGGCTACACCTTC
TRBJ1-1	TRBV20-1	NA	once	CSATRHNTEACF	TGCAGTGCTACCCGACACAACACTGAAGCTTGCTTT